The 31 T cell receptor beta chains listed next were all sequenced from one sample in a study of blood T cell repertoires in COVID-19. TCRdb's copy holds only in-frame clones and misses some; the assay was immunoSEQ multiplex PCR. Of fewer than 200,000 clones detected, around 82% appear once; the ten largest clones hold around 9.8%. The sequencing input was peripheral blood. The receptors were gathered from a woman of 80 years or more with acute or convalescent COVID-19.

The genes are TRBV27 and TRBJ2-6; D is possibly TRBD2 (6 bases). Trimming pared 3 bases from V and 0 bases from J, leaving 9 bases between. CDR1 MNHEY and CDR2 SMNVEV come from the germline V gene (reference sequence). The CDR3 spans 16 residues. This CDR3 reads CASSLGGSSGANVLTF. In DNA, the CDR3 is TGTGCCAGCAGTTTGGGGGGTAGCTCTGGGGCCAACGTCCTGACTTTC.

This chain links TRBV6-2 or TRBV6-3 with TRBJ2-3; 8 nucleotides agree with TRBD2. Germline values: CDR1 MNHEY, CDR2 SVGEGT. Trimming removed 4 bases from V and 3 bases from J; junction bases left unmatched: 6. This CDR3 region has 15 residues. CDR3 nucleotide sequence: TGTGCCAGCAGTTCCCCGGTAGCGGGAACAGATACGCAGTATTTT. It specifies CASSSPVAGTDTQYF.

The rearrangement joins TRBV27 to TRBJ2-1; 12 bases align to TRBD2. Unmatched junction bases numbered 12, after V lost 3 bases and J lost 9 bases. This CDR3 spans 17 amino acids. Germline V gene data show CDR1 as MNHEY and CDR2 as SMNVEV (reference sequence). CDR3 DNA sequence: TGTGCCAGCAGTTTCCGACTAGCGGGGGAGATATACGGTGAGCAGTTCTTC. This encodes CASSFRLAGEIYGEQFF.

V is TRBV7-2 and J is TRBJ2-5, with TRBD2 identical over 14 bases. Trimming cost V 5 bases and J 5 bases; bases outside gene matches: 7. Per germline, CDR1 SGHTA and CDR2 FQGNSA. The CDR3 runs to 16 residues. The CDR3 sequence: CASSPGTSGGLETQYF. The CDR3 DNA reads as TGTGCCAGCAGCCCGGGGACTAGCGGGGGATTGGAGACCCAGTACTTC.

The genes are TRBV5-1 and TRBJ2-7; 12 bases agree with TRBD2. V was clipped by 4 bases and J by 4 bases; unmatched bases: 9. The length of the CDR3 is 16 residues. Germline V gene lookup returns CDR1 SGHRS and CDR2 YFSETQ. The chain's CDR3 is CASSGGLAGSSYEQYF. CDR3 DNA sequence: TGCGCCAGCAGCGGAGGACTAGCGGGAAGTTCTTACGAGCAGTACTTC.

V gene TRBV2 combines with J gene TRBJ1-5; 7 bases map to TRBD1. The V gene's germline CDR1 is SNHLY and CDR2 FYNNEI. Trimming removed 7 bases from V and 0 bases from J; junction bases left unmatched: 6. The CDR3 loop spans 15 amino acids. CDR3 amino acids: CASKTGTASNQPQHF. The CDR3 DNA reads TGTGCCAGCAAGACCGGGACAGCTAGCAATCAGCCCCAGCATTTT.

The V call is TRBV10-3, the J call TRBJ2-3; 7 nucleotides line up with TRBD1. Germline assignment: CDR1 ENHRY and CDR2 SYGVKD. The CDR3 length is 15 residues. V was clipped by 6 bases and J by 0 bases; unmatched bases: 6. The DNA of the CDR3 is TGTGCCATCAGACGACAGGGTATTAGCACAGATACGCAGTATTTT. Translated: CAIRRQGISTDTQYF.

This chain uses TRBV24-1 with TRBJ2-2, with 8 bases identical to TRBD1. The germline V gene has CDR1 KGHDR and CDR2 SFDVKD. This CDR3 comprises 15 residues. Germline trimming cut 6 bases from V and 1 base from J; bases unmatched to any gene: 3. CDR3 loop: CATSRGQGNTGELFF. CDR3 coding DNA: TGTGCCACCAGTAGAGGACAGGGGAACACCGGGGAGCTGTTTTTT.

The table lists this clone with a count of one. Here the CDR3 reads CASSYGASSGNTIYF. The CDR3 DNA reads as TGTGCCAGCAGTTACGGGGCCTCCTCTGGAAACACCATATATTTT. This chain connects TRBV6-5 to TRBJ1-3; TRBD1 might be the D (5 bases). V was trimmed by 2 bases and J by 0 bases, leaving 8 bases between them. This CDR3 contains 15 residues. The V gene's germline CDR1 is MNHEY and CDR2 SVGAGI.

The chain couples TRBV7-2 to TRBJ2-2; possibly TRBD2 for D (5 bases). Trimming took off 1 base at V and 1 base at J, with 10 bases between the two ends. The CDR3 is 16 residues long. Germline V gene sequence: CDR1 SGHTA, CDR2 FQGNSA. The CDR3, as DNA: TGTGCCAGCAGCTTAGTAGCTAGCCGGAACACCGGGGAGCTGTTTTTT. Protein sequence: CASSLVASRNTGELFF. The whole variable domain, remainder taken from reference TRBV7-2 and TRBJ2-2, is GAGVSQSPSNKVTEKGKDVELRCDPISGHTALYWYRQSLGQGLEFLIYFQGNSAPDKSGLPSDRFSAERTGGSVSTLTIQRTQQEDSAVYLCASSLVASRNTGELFFGEGSRLTVL.

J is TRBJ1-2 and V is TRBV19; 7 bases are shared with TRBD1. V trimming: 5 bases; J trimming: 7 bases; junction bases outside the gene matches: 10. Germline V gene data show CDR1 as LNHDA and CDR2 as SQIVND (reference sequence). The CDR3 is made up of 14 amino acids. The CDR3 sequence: CASSEDRRISGYTF. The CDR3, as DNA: TGTGCCAGTAGTGAGGACAGGAGAATAAGTGGCTACACCTTC.

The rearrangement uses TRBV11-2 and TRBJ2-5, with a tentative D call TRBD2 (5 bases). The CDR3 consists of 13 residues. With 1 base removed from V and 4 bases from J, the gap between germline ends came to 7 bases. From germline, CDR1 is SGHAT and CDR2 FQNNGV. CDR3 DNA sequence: TGTGCCAGCAGCTTAGCGGGGTCAGAGACCCAGTACTTC. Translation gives CASSLAGSETQYF.

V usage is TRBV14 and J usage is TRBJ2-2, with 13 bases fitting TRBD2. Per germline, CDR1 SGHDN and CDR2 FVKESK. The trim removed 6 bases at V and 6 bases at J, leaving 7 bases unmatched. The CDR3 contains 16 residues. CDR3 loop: CASSPRTSGGPGELFF. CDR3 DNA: TGTGCCAGCAGTCCACGGACTAGCGGGGGCCCCGGGGAGCTGTTTTTT. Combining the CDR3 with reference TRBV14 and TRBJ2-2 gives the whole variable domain EAGVTQFPSHSVIEKGQTVTLRCDPISGHDNLYWYRRVMGKEIKFLLHFVKESKQDESGMPNNRFLAERTGGTYSTLKVQPAELEDSGVYFCASSPRTSGGPGELFFGEGSRLTVL.

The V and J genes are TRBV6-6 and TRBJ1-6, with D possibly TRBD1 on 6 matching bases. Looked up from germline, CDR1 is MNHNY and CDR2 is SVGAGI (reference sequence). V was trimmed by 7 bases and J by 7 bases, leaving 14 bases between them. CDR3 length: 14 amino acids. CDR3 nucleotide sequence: TGTGCCAGCAACCAGGGGATATTGAATTCACCCCTCCACTTT. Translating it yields CASNQGILNSPLHF.

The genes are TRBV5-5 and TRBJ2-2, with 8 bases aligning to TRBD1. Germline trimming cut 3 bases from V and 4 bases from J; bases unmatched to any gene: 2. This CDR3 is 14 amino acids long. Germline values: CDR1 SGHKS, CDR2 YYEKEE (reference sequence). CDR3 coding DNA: TGTGCCAGCAGCTGGACAGGGATCACCGGGGAGCTGTTTTTT. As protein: CASSWTGITGELFF.

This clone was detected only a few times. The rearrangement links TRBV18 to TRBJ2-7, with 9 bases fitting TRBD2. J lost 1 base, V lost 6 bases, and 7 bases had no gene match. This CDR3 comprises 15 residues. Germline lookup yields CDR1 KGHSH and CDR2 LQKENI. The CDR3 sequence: CASSLSGGLSYEQYF. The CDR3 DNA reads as TGTGCCAGCTCGCTTAGCGGGGGCCTTTCCTACGAGCAGTACTTC.

The CDR3: CASSFPRGAAYNSPLHF. For the CDR3, the DNA is TGTGCCAGCAGCTTCCCACGGGGGGCCGCCTATAATTCACCCCTCCACTTT. The genes are TRBV7-7 and TRBJ1-6; weak D call: TRBD1 (6 bases). The V gene lost 3 bases and the J gene lost 2 bases, with 14 bases spanning the gap. The germline CDR1 and CDR2 sequences are SSHAT and FNYEAQ (reference sequence). CDR3 length equals 17 residues.

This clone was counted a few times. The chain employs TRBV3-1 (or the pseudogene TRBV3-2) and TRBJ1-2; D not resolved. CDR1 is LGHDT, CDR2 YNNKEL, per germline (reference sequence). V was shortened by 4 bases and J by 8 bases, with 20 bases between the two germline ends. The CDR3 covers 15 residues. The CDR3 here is CASSPLSTSAGGYTF. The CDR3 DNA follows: TGTGCCAGCAGCCCCTTATCGACGTCGGCCGGGGGCTACACCTTC.

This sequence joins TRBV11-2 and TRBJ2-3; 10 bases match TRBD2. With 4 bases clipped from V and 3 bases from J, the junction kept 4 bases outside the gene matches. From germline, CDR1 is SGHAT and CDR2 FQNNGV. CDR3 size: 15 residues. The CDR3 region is CASSSTSGDTDTQYF. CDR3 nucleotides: TGTGCCAGCAGCTCTACTAGCGGGGATACAGATACGCAGTATTTT.

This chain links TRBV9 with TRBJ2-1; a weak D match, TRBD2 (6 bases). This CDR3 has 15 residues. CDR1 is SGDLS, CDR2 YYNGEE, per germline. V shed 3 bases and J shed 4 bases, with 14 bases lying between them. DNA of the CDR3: TGTGCCAGCAGCGCGAGGCGGGAATATTACAATGAGCAGTTCTTC. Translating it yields CASSARREYYNEQFF. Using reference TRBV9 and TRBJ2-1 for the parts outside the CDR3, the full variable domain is DSGVTQTPKHLITATGQRVTLRCSPRSGDLSVYWYQQSLDQGLQFLIQYYNGEERAKGNILERFSAQQFPDLHSELNLSSLELGDSALYFCASSARREYYNEQFFGPGTRLTVL.

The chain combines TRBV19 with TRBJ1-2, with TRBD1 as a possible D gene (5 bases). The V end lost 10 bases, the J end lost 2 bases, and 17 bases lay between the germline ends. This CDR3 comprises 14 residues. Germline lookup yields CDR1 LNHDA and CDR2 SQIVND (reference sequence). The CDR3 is CATLSGGGNYGYTF. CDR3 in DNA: TGTGCCACACTATCAGGCGGGGGAAACTATGGCTACACCTTC.

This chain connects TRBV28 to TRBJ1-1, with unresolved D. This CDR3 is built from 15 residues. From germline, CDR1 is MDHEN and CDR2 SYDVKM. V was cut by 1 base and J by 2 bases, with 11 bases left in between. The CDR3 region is CASSLSVRANTEAFF. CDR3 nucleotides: TGTGCCAGCAGTTTATCGGTGAGGGCCAACACTGAAGCTTTCTTT.

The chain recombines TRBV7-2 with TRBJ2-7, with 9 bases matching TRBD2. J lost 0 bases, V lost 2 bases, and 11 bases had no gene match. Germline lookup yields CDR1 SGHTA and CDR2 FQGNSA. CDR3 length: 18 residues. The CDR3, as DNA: TGTGCCAGCAGCTTAAGGGGTAGCGGGGGTCGGAGCTCCTACGAGCAGTACTTC. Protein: CASSLRGSGGRSSYEQYF. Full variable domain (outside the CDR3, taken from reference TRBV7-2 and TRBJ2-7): GAGVSQSPSNKVTEKGKDVELRCDPISGHTALYWYRQSLGQGLEFLIYFQGNSAPDKSGLPSDRFSAERTGGSVSTLTIQRTQQEDSAVYLCASSLRGSGGRSSYEQYFGPGTRLTVT.

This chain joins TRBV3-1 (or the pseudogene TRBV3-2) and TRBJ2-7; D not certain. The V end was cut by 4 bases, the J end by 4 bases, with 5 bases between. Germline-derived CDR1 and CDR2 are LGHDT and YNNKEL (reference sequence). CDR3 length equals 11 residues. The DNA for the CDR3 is TGTGCCAGCAGCCTCCAATACGAGCAGTACTTC. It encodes CASSLQYEQYF.

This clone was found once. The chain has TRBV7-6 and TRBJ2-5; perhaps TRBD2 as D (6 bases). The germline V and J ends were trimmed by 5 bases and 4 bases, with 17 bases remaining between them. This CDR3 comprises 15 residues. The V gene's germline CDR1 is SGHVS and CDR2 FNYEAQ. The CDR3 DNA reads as TGTGCCAGCAGCCCCAGACTAGTCGGAGGAGAGACCCAGTACTTC. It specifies CASSPRLVGGETQYF.

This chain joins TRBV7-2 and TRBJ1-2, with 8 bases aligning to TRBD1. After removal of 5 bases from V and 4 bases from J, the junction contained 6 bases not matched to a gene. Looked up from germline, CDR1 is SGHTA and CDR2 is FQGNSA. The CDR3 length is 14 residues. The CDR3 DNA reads TGTGCCAGCAGCCAGACAGGGGCGTCCTATGGCTACACCTTC. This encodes CASSQTGASYGYTF. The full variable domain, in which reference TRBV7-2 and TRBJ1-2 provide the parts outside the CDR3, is GAGVSQSPSNKVTEKGKDVELRCDPISGHTALYWYRQSLGQGLEFLIYFQGNSAPDKSGLPSDRFSAERTGGSVSTLTIQRTQQEDSAVYLCASSQTGASYGYTFGSGTRLTVV.

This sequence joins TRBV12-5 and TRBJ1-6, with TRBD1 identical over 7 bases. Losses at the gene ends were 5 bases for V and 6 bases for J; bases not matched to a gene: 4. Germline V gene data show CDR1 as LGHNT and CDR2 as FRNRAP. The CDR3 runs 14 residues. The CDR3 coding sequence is TGTGCTAGTGGTGAGGGACAGCTTAATTCACCCCTCCACTTT. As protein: CASGEGQLNSPLHF.

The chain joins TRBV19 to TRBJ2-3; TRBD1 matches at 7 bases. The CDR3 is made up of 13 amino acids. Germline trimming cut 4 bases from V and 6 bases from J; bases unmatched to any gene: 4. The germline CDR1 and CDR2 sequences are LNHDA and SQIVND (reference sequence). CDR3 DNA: TGTGCCAGTAGTACGCGACAGGGTGATACGCAGTATTTT. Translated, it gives CASSTRQGDTQYF.

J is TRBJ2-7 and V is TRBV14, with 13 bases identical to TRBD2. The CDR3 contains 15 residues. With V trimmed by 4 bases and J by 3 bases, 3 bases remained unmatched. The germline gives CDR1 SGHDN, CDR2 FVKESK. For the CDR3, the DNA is TGTGCCAGCAGCCGACTAGCGGGAGGTTTCTACGAGCAGTACTTC. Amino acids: CASSRLAGGFYEQYF.

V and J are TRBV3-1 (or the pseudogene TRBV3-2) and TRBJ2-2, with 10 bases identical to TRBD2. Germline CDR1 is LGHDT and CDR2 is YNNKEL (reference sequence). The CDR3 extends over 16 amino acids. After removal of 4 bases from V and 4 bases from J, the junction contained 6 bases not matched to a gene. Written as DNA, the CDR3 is TGTGCCAGCAGCCCCCCGCCTAGCGGGGGCACCGGGGAGCTGTTTTTT. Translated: CASSPPPSGGTGELFF.

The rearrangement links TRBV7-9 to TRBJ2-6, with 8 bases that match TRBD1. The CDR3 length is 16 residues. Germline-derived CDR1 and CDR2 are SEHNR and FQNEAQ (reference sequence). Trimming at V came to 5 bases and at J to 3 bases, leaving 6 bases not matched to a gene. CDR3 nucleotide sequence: TGTGCCAGCAGCCCACAGGGGGTGGTTGGGGCCAACGTCCTGACTTTC. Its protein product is CASSPQGVVGANVLTF.